The source of this T cell receptor beta chain is a study of T cell repertoires in cytomegalovirus infection. About the research overall: CMV infection and matching HLA type were both indicated by public TCR beta signatures. General study points: CMV-specific TCR beta clonotypes restricted by HLA-C dominated the ex vivo response. Pooled public TCR beta family frequency picked out CMV carriers with the relevant HLA.

Turning to this clonotype: Its target is not known.

Each CDR3 protein is one row after TCRdb ran MiXCR on the reads. The repertoire holds 150,000 to 180,000 distinct CDR3 sequences, 20% to 30% seen once, with approximately 11% in the top ten. The CDR3 has 15 amino acids. Germline V CDR1 and CDR2: SGHNT, YYREEE (reference sequence). Trimming removed 0 bases at V and 2 bases at J, with 6 bases between. The rearrangement joins TRBV5-4 to TRBJ2-6; D gene uncertain. This receptor was obtained from a human donor in good health (CMV status not recorded). Some clones in this sample may be carry-over from other donors' samples. Sequenced: PBMCs. The CDR3: CASSLASTGANVLTF. DNA of the CDR3: TGTGCCAGCAGCTTGGCGAGCACTGGGGCCAACGTCCTGACTTTC.